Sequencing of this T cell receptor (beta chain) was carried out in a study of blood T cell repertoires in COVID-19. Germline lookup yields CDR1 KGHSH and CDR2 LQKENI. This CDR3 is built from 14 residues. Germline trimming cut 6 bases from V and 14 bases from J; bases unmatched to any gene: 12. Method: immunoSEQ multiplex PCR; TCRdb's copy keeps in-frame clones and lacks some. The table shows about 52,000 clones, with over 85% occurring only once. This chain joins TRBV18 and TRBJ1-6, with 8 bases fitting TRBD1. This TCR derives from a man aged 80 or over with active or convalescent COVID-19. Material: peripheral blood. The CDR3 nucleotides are TGTGCCAGCTCTCCCGACAGGGGACTCGGGACCCTCCACTTT. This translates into CASSPDRGLGTLHF. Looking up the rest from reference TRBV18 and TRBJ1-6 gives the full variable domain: NAGVMQNPRHLVRRRGQEARLRCSPMKGHSHVYWYRQLPEEGLKFMVYLQKENIIDESGMPKERFSAEFPKEGPSILRIQQVVRGDSAAYFCASSPDRGLGTLHFGNGTRLTVT.